This T cell receptor (beta chain) was sequenced for a study of metastatic and nonmetastatic thyroid tumors (TCRdb year 2020). Broadly, across the study: Repertoires from peripheral blood and from tumor or nodule tissue samples of malignant and benign thyroid patients were compared. Overall study outcomes, separate from this receptor: TCR beta diversity was reported as significantly higher in malignant tumors than in benign nodules, in both blood and tumor samples.

The germline V gene (reference sequence) yields DFQATT for CDR1 and SNEGSKA for CDR2. The V end loses 1 base and the J end loses 10 bases, and a stretch of 14 bases separates them. Its CDR3 holds 13 amino acids, cysteine through phenylalanine. Left in the record is the CDR3 DNA by itself, 39 bases read in frame from the first base. Before undergoing thyroid surgery, none of the patients had been given any kind of treatment. Using T-cell receptor beta sequencing, the researchers looked back retrospectively at clinical samples from patients, gathered between about 2011 and 2019. This clone is identified as large (0.1 to 1%). Its antigen is unknown. The sample holds no much larger clone one base away, and base qualities are not on file. Library generation was performed with PCR. Sequencing was performed on an Illumina HiSeq 4000. High-throughput sequencing was used to profile the CDR3 region of the TCR beta-chain in every patient. Turning to the authors' computational methods: CDR3 differences across clinicopathological groups were used to build a classifier for discriminating distant-metastatic papillary thyroid cancer patients. To measure repertoire diversity the researchers used the Shannon index, while the Morisita-Horn index served to gauge how similar the tumor and blood repertoires were. TCRdb itself trimmed the public reads at Q25 with fastp, ran MiXCR and retained productive beta chains. TCRdb, not the original authors, processed these V and J calls. The sample table shows about 32,000 clones, and under 40% are seen once. The top ten clones comprise roughly 15% of the sample.

The source is a female donor with papillary thyroid cancer or a benign thyroid nodule (not recorded which). Some clones in this sample may be carry-over from other donors' samples. Sequenced: tumor tissue. This chain joins TRBV20-1 to TRBJ2-1; TRBD2 is perhaps the D gene, given 7 matching bases. CDR3 sequence: CSARVGGEREQFF. The DNA sequence is given as TGCAGTGCTAGAGTAGGGGGGGAAAGGGAGCAGTTCTTC.